Listed below are T cell receptor beta chains from one sample, sequenced in a study of T-cell reconstitution after alpha-beta-depleted transplantation in children. MiXCR, applied by TCRdb to the PCR reads, yields one record per CDR3 protein. The table has 260,000 or so distinct CDR3 sequences, around 12% seen once. The material was PBMCs from the stem cell graft donor, obtained from the stem cell graft. These receptors were collected from a human donor who donated a stem cell graft to a child with acute lymphoblastic leukemia. Both conserved end residues are part of each CDR3. Each record gives: clone size, J gene, CDR3 length, D gene, V gene, CDR3 protein, CDR3 DNA. D genes are given only for firm matches. Expanded clones get a size class; other rows say once, few or many, or leave the size out.

>many|TRBJ2-1|17|-|TRBV19
CASSIDPGSRAYNEQFF
TGTGCCAGTAGTATAGATCCCGGGAGTAGGGCCTACAATGAGCAGTTCTTC
>many|TRBJ1-1|15|-|TRBV7-2
CASSLERRVGTEAFF
TGTGCCAGCAGCTTAGAACGCAGGGTTGGTACTGAAGCTTTCTTT
>many|TRBJ2-7|15|-|TRBV5-1
CASSLEGHPLDEQYF
TGCGCCAGCAGCTTGGAGGGACACCCTCTTGACGAGCAGTACTTC
>many|TRBJ1-5|12|TRBD1|TRBV12-3/TRBV12-4
CASSSDRGRQHF
TGTGCCAGCAGTTCCGACAGGGGCCGTCAGCATTTT
>many|TRBJ1-5|14|-|TRBV28
CASSFPSGFQPQHF
TGTGCCAGCAGTTTTCCATCAGGTTTTCAGCCCCAGCATTTT
>-|TRBJ2-4|14|-|TRBV5-1
CASSSPKAKNSQYF
TGCGCCAGCAGCTCTCCCAAAGCCAAAAACAGTCAGTACTTC
>once|TRBJ2-7|15|-|TRBV5-6
CASSLMRQVTYEQYF
TGTGCCAGCAGCTTGATGAGACAGGTGACCTACGAGCAGTACTTC
>many|TRBJ2-7|15|-|TRBV10-3
CAISDLTGGPYEQYF
TGTGCCATCAGTGACCTGACTGGGGGCCCCTACGAGCAGTACTTC
>many|TRBJ2-2|13|-|TRBV24-1
CATSGDGTGELFF
TGTGCCACCAGTGGGGATGGTACCGGGGAGCTGTTTTTT
>-|TRBJ1-6|15|-|TRBV6-2/TRBV6-3
CASNRRQDLNSPLHF
TGTGCCAGCAATAGGAGACAGGATTTGAATTCACCCCTCCACTTT
>many|TRBJ2-2|17|TRBD1|TRBV9
CASSTHRDRENTGELFF
TGTGCCAGCAGCACCCACCGGGACAGGGAGAACACCGGGGAGCTGTTTTTT
>-|TRBJ1-2|13|-|TRBV11-1
CASSQGSADGYTF
TGTGCCAGCAGCCAGGGCAGCGCCGATGGCTACACCTTC
>-|TRBJ2-5|14|-|TRBV9
CASSVGGTQETQYF
TGTGCCAGCAGCGTAGGGGGGACTCAAGAGACCCAGTACTTC
>-|TRBJ2-4|20|TRBD2|TRBV27
CASSTHRGTSGMPAKNIQYF
TGTGCCAGCAGTACTCACCGGGGGACTAGCGGTATGCCAGCCAAAAACATTCAGTACTTC
>many|TRBJ2-5|16|TRBD1|TRBV24-1
CATSDFTGTGEETQYF
TGTGCCACCAGTGACTTTACCGGGACAGGGGAAGAGACCCAGTACTTC
>many|TRBJ2-7|14|-|TRBV7-9
CASSPGTDYYEQYF
TGTGCCAGCAGCCCCGGGACGGACTACTACGAGCAGTACTTC
>many|TRBJ2-7|17|TRBD2|TRBV28
CASSSIIAGGSGNEQYF
TGTGCCAGCAGTTCAATTATAGCGGGAGGTTCCGGGAACGAGCAGTACTTC
>-|TRBJ2-7|14|TRBD1|TRBV12-3/TRBV12-4
CASNPGTGPYEQYF
TGTGCCAGCAATCCCGGGACAGGGCCCTACGAGCAGTACTTC
>many|TRBJ2-3|16|-|TRBV29-1
CSVEASISPTADTQYF
TGCAGCGTTGAAGCCAGTATCAGTCCGACGGCGGATACGCAGTATTTT
>many|TRBJ2-2|13|-|TRBV10-3
CAILAEGRGELFF
TGTGCCATCCTCGCGGAGGGGCGCGGGGAGCTGTTTTTT
>-|TRBJ1-1|16|-|TRBV23-1
CASTRTSVCVNTEAFF
TGCGCCAGCACCCGGACGTCAGTCTGCGTTAATACTGAAGCTTTCTTT
>many|TRBJ1-1|15|-|TRBV6-5
CASSYSTRDAPEGFF
TGTGCCAGCAGTTACTCGACAAGGGACGCCCCCGAGGGTTTCTTT
>many|TRBJ2-5|15|TRBD2|TRBV10-3
CAISRLAGAEETQYF
TGTGCCATCAGTCGACTAGCGGGGGCCGAAGAGACCCAGTACTTC
>many|TRBJ1-2|9|-|TRBV20-1
CSAPDGYTF
TGCAGTGCCCCCGATGGCTACACCTTC
>many|TRBJ2-7|13|TRBD1|TRBV27
CASSPGQLYEQYF
TGTGCCAGCAGCCCGGGACAGCTCTACGAGCAGTACTTC
>many|TRBJ2-3|15|TRBD1|TRBV5-1
CASSFRDRSTDTQYF
TGCGCCAGCAGCTTCCGGGACAGGAGCACAGATACGCAGTATTTT
>many|TRBJ2-7|15|TRBD2|TRBV29-1
CSVEGLAGGTYEQYF
TGCAGCGTGGAGGGGCTAGCGGGAGGAACCTACGAGCAGTACTTC
>many|TRBJ2-1|14|TRBD1|TRBV6-5
CASSSTDRVDEQFF
TGTGCCAGCAGTTCCACCGACAGGGTGGATGAGCAGTTCTTC
>few|TRBJ2-7|17|TRBD2|TRBV3-1
CASSQRPLAGVSYEQYF
TGTGCCAGCAGCCAAAGGCCTCTAGCGGGAGTCTCCTACGAGCAGTACTTC
>many|TRBJ2-5|17|TRBD2|TRBV11-2
CASSLGTDTGLTQTQYF
TGTGCCAGCAGCTTGGGGACCGACACGGGACTAACCCAGACCCAGTACTTC
>few|TRBJ2-6|14|-|TRBV27
CASSWDSGANVLTF
TGTGCCAGCAGTTGGGACTCTGGGGCCAACGTCCTGACTTTC
>many|TRBJ2-5|12|-|TRBV7-2
CASSLVLKTQYF
TGTGCCAGCAGCTTAGTTTTGAAGACCCAGTACTTC
>many|TRBJ1-3|13|-|TRBV6-1
CASTVRGGSTIYF
TGTGCCAGCACCGTACGAGGAGGCAGCACCATATATTTT
>many|TRBJ2-5|13|-|TRBV7-2
CASSLWTDETQYF
TGTGCCAGCAGCTTATGGACTGACGAGACCCAGTACTTC
>many|TRBJ2-1|15|-|TRBV6-2/TRBV6-3
CASSYDGLSYNEQFF
TGTGCCAGCAGTTACGACGGGCTCTCCTACAATGAGCAGTTCTTC
>many|TRBJ1-2|15|-|TRBV5-1
CASSLRAGEAYGYTF
TGCGCCAGCAGCTTACGGGCAGGGGAGGCCTATGGCTACACCTTC
>-|TRBJ2-3|11|-|TRBV12-3/TRBV12-4
CASAEFDTQYF
TGTGCCAGCGCGGAGTTCGATACGCAGTATTTT
>many|TRBJ2-5|13|-|TRBV29-1
CSVEGGGQETQYF
TGCAGCGTTGAGGGGGGCGGACAAGAGACCCAGTACTTC
>many|TRBJ2-3|12|-|TRBV12-3/TRBV12-4
CASSLFADTQYF
TGTGCCAGCAGTTTATTTGCGGATACGCAGTATTTT
>many|TRBJ2-5|16|TRBD2|TRBV15
CATSRDGSGVGETQYF
TGTGCCACCAGCAGAGATGGGAGCGGGGTGGGAGAGACCCAGTACTTC
>many|TRBJ1-2|15|TRBD1|TRBV20-1
CSARDPGTAGYGYTF
TGCAGTGCTAGGGACCCCGGGACAGCAGGCTATGGCTACACCTTC
>-|TRBJ2-7|11|TRBD1|TRBV29-1
CSATGTYDQYF
TGCAGCGCGACAGGGACCTACGACCAGTACTTC
>many|TRBJ2-2|13|-|TRBV29-1
CSVIGEDTGELFF
TGCAGCGTTATTGGAGAGGACACCGGGGAGCTGTTTTTT
>-|TRBJ2-1|11|-|TRBV19
CASSQRMELFF
TGTGCCAGCTCTCAGCGGATGGAGCTGTTCTTC
>many|TRBJ1-5|16|-|TRBV20-1
CSAREWVRGTSQPQHF
TGCAGTGCTAGAGAGTGGGTCAGGGGCACGTCTCAGCCCCAGCATTTT
>few|TRBJ2-7|14|TRBD1|TRBV9
CASSVDRGIYEQYF
TGTGCCAGCAGCGTAGACAGGGGTATCTACGAGCAGTACTTC
>many|TRBJ2-1|17|TRBD1|TRBV9
CASSVARDPGGKHEQFF
TGTGCCAGCAGCGTAGCAAGGGATCCAGGGGGAAAACATGAGCAGTTCTTC
>many|TRBJ1-5|14|-|TRBV10-3
CAISESRVRQPQHF
TGTGCCATCAGTGAGTCGAGGGTCAGACAGCCCCAGCATTTT
>-|TRBJ2-7|12|TRBD1|TRBV24-1
CATSRDSYEQYF
TGTGCCACCAGCCGGGACAGTTACGAGCAGTACTTC
>many|TRBJ1-6|14|TRBD1|TRBV20-1
CGCHRGGTDSPLHF
TGCGGGTGTCACAGGGGGGGGACGGATTCACCCCTCCACTTT
>many|TRBJ2-1|10|-|TRBV20-1
CSARYNEQFF
TGCAGTGCTAGGTACAATGAGCAGTTCTTC
>many|TRBJ2-3|16|-|TRBV11-2
CASSLAGRERADTQYF
TGTGCCAGCAGCTTAGCCGGCAGGGAGCGTGCAGATACGCAGTATTTT
>many|TRBJ2-7|15|-|TRBV9
CASSPGGGGSNEQYF
TGTGCCAGCAGCCCCGGAGGAGGGGGCTCCAACGAGCAGTACTTC
>many|TRBJ1-1|11|-|TRBV7-9
CASSLLTEAFF
TGTGCCAGCAGCTTACTCACTGAAGCTTTCTTT
>many|TRBJ1-6|14|-|TRBV12-3/TRBV12-4
CASKRLDPNSPLHF
TGTGCCAGCAAAAGATTGGACCCTAATTCACCCCTCCACTTT
>many|TRBJ2-5|15|-|TRBV6-1
CASSDRGKVRETQYF
TGTGCCAGCAGTGACAGGGGAAAGGTGCGAGAGACCCAGTACTTC
>few|TRBJ1-2|15|-|TRBV29-1
CSVEDPRRGSYGYTF
TGCAGCGTTGAAGATCCCAGGAGGGGTTCCTATGGCTACACCTTC
>-|TRBJ2-1|16|-|TRBV7-2
CASSLVGSTHFNEQFF
TGTGCCAGCAGCTTAGTCGGTAGCACCCATTTCAATGAGCAGTTCTTC
>many|TRBJ1-6|12|-|TRBV27
CASSPDNSPLHF
TGTGCCAGCAGCCCAGATAATTCACCCCTCCACTTT
>many|TRBJ2-1|13|-|TRBV9
CASSVATYNEQFF
TGTGCCAGCAGCGTAGCAACTTACAATGAGCAGTTCTTC